Described below is a single T cell receptor beta chain sequence and its context. The antigen remains unidentified. Germline V CDR1 and CDR2: MNHGY, SVAAGI. The CDR3 covers 13 residues. V gave up 4 bases and J gave up 4 bases, with 10 bases separating them. The data originate from a study of immune heterogeneity within non-small cell lung tumors. Study-wide context: Histology included 4 squamous cell carcinomas, about 10 non-squamous carcinomas and 1 unspecified tumor.

The TCR beta CDR3 region was amplified by multiplex PCR employing 32 V and 13 J primers. TCRdb analysed the multiplex PCR reads with MiXCR anew, one entry per CDR3 protein. This repertoire shows about 3,000 distinct CDR3 sequences, about half found once; its top ten account for about a tenth. TCRs were amplified from roughly 600 ng gDNA of bulk tumor per sample. Primary tumors were biopsied several times each, far apart, intraoperatively. Enrolled individuals presented with untreated, newly diagnosed non-small cell lung cancer and received curative surgery. Sample donors consisted of newly diagnosed non-small cell lung cancer patients who were undergoing surgery with curative intent. The study, taken as a whole, reports: Both recurring identical dominant CDR3 beta clonotypes and site-unique high-frequency clones were observed across tumor sites within a patient. Largely distinct from one individual patient to the next were the high-frequency T-cell receptor beta clonotypes.

Sequencing was carried out using lung tumor tissue. The TCR comes from a man between 65 and 85 years old with non-small cell lung cancer. The rearrangement links TRBV6-9 to TRBJ1-2; no clear D. CDR3 sequence (DNA): TGTGCCAGCAGTTTGAAGAACTCCTATGGCTACACCTTC. This gives the protein CASSLKNSYGYTF.